This T cell receptor (beta chain) is from a study of CD8+CD57+ T cells in acquired aplastic anemia. About the research overall: Mean yield of DNA from sorted CD4+ and CD8+ cells was 2.5 to 4 ug.

Germline V gene lookup returns CDR1 MGHRA and CDR2 YSYEKL. Deletions cut 1 base from V and 4 bases from J, with 8 bases between. CDR3 length: 13 residues. CDR3 and TCR beta VDJ profiling relied on a genomic DNA template. In TCRdb, the reads were re-called with MiXCR into one record per CDR3 protein. The sample has about 160,000 distinct CDR3 sequences, about 64% seen once. This clonotype appeared once. Whoever was chosen for sequencing had shown CD8+CD57+ cell expansion by flow cytometry. The TCR comes from a human donor with aplastic anemia. The chain is built from TRBV4-1 and TRBJ2-7, with D perhaps matching TRBD2 (5 bases). The sequencing sample was made of sorted CD4+, CD8+, or CD8+CD57+ T cells (not recorded which) from PBMCs. This CDR3 reads CASSQVRDYEQYF. The CDR3 DNA follows: TGCGCCAGCAGCCAAGTGAGGGATTACGAGCAGTACTTC.